A selection of T cell receptor beta chains follows, all from one sample in a study of beta chain features in type 1 diabetes. Assay used: immunoSEQ multiplex PCR; TCRdb lists only in-frame clones, some missing. The sample carries some 150,000 clones, approximately 13% recorded once. The sequencing sample was made of central memory CD4+ T cells from blood. Receptor source: a man aged 18 to 35 with type 1 diabetes. The CDR3 runs from the conserved cysteine through the conserved F or W. The D gene is left open where the match is weak. Some rows mark clone size as missing; the rest say once, few, many or name a class of expanded clone.

clone size: NA; V gene: TRBV7-9; J gene: TRBJ2-7; D gene: NA; CDR3 DNA: TGTGCCAGCAGCTCGGTTCAGGGCTCCTACGAGCAGTACTTC; CDR3 protein: CASSSVQGSYEQYF
clone size: few; V gene: TRBV4-1; J gene: TRBJ2-7; D gene: NA; CDR3 DNA: TGCGCCAGCAGCCAAGTTGTGGTGTATCGTGACTACGAGCAGTACTTC; CDR3 protein: CASSQVVVYRDYEQYF
clone size: NA; V gene: TRBV6-1; J gene: TRBJ2-5; D gene: TRBD2; CDR3 DNA: TGTGCCAGCAGTGTTCTAGCGGGGGACCTCCAAGAGACCCAGTACTTC; CDR3 protein: CASSVLAGDLQETQYF
clone size: few; V gene: TRBV30; J gene: TRBJ2-2; D gene: NA; CDR3 DNA: TGTGCCTGGAGTGTACGAACCGGGGAGCTGTTTTTT; CDR3 protein: CAWSVRTGELFF
clone size: NA; V gene: TRBV7-8; J gene: TRBJ2-7; D gene: NA; CDR3 DNA: TGTGCCAGCAGCTTAGTCCGGGGCCAGGACGAGCAGTACTTC; CDR3 protein: CASSLVRGQDEQYF
clone size: few; V gene: TRBV18; J gene: TRBJ2-1; D gene: NA; CDR3 DNA: TGTGCCAGCTCACAGGGACTGAACAATGAGCAGTTCTTC; CDR3 protein: CASSQGLNNEQFF
clone size: few; V gene: TRBV19; J gene: TRBJ1-1; D gene: NA; CDR3 DNA: TGTGCCAGTAGTCGGCAGGCAGATACTGAAGCTTTCTTT; CDR3 protein: CASSRQADTEAFF
clone size: few; V gene: TRBV30; J gene: TRBJ2-5; D gene: NA; CDR3 DNA: TGTGCCTGGAGCTTTCCGGGCCTACCCTATCACTTC; CDR3 protein: CAWSFPGLPYHF
clone size: few; V gene: TRBV6-4; J gene: TRBJ2-1; D gene: TRBD2; CDR3 DNA: TGTGCCAGCAGTGAAATAGCGGGGGCGGTATATGAGCAGTTCTTC; CDR3 protein: CASSEIAGAVYEQFF
clone size: few; V gene: TRBV5-1; J gene: TRBJ2-5; D gene: NA; CDR3 DNA: TGCGCCAGCAGCTGGCAGACCCCCCGGGAAGAGACCCAGTACTTC; CDR3 protein: CASSWQTPREETQYF
clone size: few; V gene: TRBV9; J gene: TRBJ1-1; D gene: NA; CDR3 DNA: TGTGCCAGTGCCCCCGGACGCAACGTCAACTACGAAGCTTTCTTT; CDR3 protein: CASAPGRNVNYEAFF
clone size: few; V gene: TRBV23-1; J gene: TRBJ2-5; D gene: NA; CDR3 DNA: TGCGCCAGCAGTCAAAAGGGGATTCAAGGGACCCAGTACTTC; CDR3 protein: CASSQKGIQGTQYF
clone size: few; V gene: TRBV30; J gene: TRBJ1-1; D gene: TRBD1; CDR3 DNA: TGTGCCTGGGCCCGACAGGGGAACACTGAAGCTTTCTTT; CDR3 protein: CAWARQGNTEAFF
clone size: few; V gene: TRBV2; J gene: TRBJ1-6; D gene: NA; CDR3 DNA: TGTGCCAGCAGTGAACGGGGGAACCCTTCCTATAATTCACCCCTCCACTTT; CDR3 protein: CASSERGNPSYNSPLHF